The 32 T cell receptor beta chains listed next were all sequenced from one sample in a study of CD8 T cells in ankylosing spondylitis. Study observations and caveats: A motif of under 10 highly homologous TCR beta variants was seen as apparently characteristic of ankylosing spondylitis blood.

TCRdb redid the calling of the 5' RACE reads with MiXCR, one entry per CDR3 protein. Altogether about 440,000 distinct CDR3 sequences are present, 17% being singletons, with the ten largest covering about 0.94%. No antigen is known for these receptors. Sequencing was carried out using blood, either unsorted or a sorted T cell fraction (not recorded which). Source of these receptors: a male donor with ankylosing spondylitis.

The chain uses TRBV14 and TRBJ2-3, with D perhaps being TRBD1 or TRBD2 (5 bases each). Germline CDR1 is SGHDN and CDR2 is FVKESK. This CDR3 spans 12 amino acids. V gave up 5 bases and J gave up 7 bases, with 10 bases separating them. The CDR3 sequence is CASSSGTYTQYF. DNA of the CDR3: TGTGCCAGCAGCTCGGGGACGTATACGCAGTATTTT.

The V and J genes are TRBV2 and TRBJ2-4; D unresolved. The germline V gene encodes CDR1 SNHLY and CDR2 FYNNEI. The CDR3 sequence is 15 residues long. Trimming took off 5 bases at V and 2 bases at J, with 13 bases between the two ends. As DNA, the CDR3 is TGTGCCAGCAGTCTAACACAGCCAACCAAAAACATTCAGTACTTC. Protein: CASSLTQPTKNIQYF.

The chain links TRBV20-1 to TRBJ1-4, with D maybe TRBD1 (5 bases). Trimming cost V 0 bases and J 8 bases, with 10 bases left between them. This CDR3 contains 13 residues. The germline CDR1 and CDR2 sequences are DFQATT and SNEGSKA (reference sequence). DNA of the CDR3: TGCAGTGCTAGAGATCTGAGGGACGAAAAACTGTTTTTT. Encoded protein: CSARDLRDEKLFF.

A few counts support this clonotype. The V gene is TRBV20-1, the J gene TRBJ2-7; 7 nucleotides match TRBD2. Per the germline V gene, CDR1 is DFQATT and CDR2 is SNEGSKA (reference sequence). V shed 3 bases and J 3 bases; nucleotides not matched to a gene: 8. The CDR3 contains 14 residues. CDR3 residues: CSASGGENYYEQYF. In DNA, the CDR3 is TGCAGTGCTAGTGGGGGGGAGAATTACTACGAGCAGTACTTC.

The chain carries TRBV4-2 and TRBJ2-1; 15 nucleotides line up with TRBD2. This CDR3 has 18 amino acids. J gave up 9 bases and V 2 bases, and 11 bases lay outside the gene matches. CDR1 and CDR2 from the germline V gene are LGHNA and YNFKEQ. The CDR3 DNA sequence: TGTGCCAGCAGCCAACTCGGCCCCGGGACTAGCGGGAGGAGTGAGCAGTTCTTC. This codes for CASSQLGPGTSGRSEQFF.

This clonotype came up many times. This chain uses TRBV12-3 or TRBV12-4 with TRBJ2-7; 15 bases match TRBD2. The CDR3 is made up of 18 amino acids. The V gene end was trimmed by 6 bases and the J gene end by 4 bases; junction bases not matched to a gene: 13. DNA for the CDR3: TGTGCCAGCAGCTCCGGGACTAGCGGGAGGACCGGGATGTACGAGCAGTACTTC. Amino acids: CASSSGTSGRTGMYEQYF.

There are a few counts of this clonotype. This rearrangement joins TRBV7-6 to TRBJ2-3; the D is unclear. The ends were cut back, 1 base at V and 4 bases at J, with 12 bases in the middle. CDR3 length: 15 amino acids. Germline V gene sequence: CDR1 SGHVS, CDR2 FNYEAQ. The CDR3 loop is CASSLGPDPADTQYF. As DNA, the CDR3 is TGTGCCAGCAGCTTAGGGCCCGATCCGGCAGATACGCAGTATTTT.

The V call is TRBV11-2, the J call TRBJ2-7; the D is unclear. V dropped 2 bases and J dropped 6 bases, with 5 bases sitting between them. CDR1 and CDR2 from the germline V gene are SGHAT and FQNNGV. This CDR3 contains 11 residues. The chain's CDR3 is CASSLSLEQYF. The CDR3 DNA sequence: TGTGCCAGCAGCTTATCCCTCGAGCAGTACTTC.

This rearrangement joins TRBV4-2 to TRBJ2-3; D is perhaps TRBD2 (7 bases). Trimming cost V 0 bases and J 10 bases, with 23 bases left between them. Germline assignment: CDR1 LGHNA and CDR2 YNFKEQ. The CDR3 is made up of 17 amino acids. This CDR3 reads CASSQDGPRGGTFAQYF. Written as DNA, the CDR3 is TGTGCCAGCAGCCAAGATGGGCCGAGGGGGGGGACCTTTGCGCAGTATTTT.

This clonotype was counted many times. The chain employs TRBV12-3 or TRBV12-4 and TRBJ1-5, with a possible D match to TRBD1 (5 bases). Trimming shortened V by 3 bases and J by 0 bases, and 9 bases separated the two germline ends. This CDR3 is built from 15 residues. CDR3 nucleotide sequence: TGTGCCAGCAGTTTTCTAGGGGATAGCAATCAGCCCCAGCATTTT. This encodes CASSFLGDSNQPQHF.

In its sample, this clonotype was seen a few times. The rearrangement links TRBV4-1 to TRBJ1-4; weak D call: TRBD1 (5 bases). The germline CDR1 and CDR2 sequences are MGHRA and YSYEKL. The CDR3 is 15 residues long. V lost 2 bases, J lost 8 bases, and 15 bases lay in between. CDR3 region: CASSQPGRGYEKLFF. For the CDR3, the DNA is TGCGCCAGCAGCCAACCTGGGAGGGGTTACGAAAAACTGTTTTTT.

This clonotype was seen a handful of times. This chain joins TRBV5-1 and TRBJ2-3; 13 bases agree with TRBD2. The germline V gene has CDR1 SGHRS and CDR2 YFSETQ. The CDR3 loop spans 18 amino acids. The V segment lost 4 bases and the J segment 2 bases; nucleotides outside the gene matches: 10. The CDR3 coding sequence is TGCGCCAGCAGCCAAGGACTAGCGGGAGTACTCCCCACAGATACGCAGTATTTT. Protein product: CASSQGLAGVLPTDTQYF.

There are a few counts of this clonotype. The J gene is TRBJ2-5, the V gene TRBV7-2; possibly TRBD1 for D (6 bases). The V end lost 4 bases, the J end lost 6 bases, and 12 bases lay between the germline ends. CDR3 length equals 13 residues. Germline V CDR1 and CDR2: SGHTA, FQGNSA. The CDR3 DNA reads TGTGCCAGCAGCTCCGAGGACAGCAAGACCCAGTACTTC. It encodes CASSSEDSKTQYF.

Comment on this clonotype: Sequence at one end of the junction differs from germline and may be a read error. J is TRBJ2-5 and V is TRBV7-8, with D tentatively TRBD2 (5 bases). Germline loops: CDR1 SGHVS, CDR2 FQNEAQ. The CDR3 is 12 amino acids. CDR3 in amino acids: CGSSLDEGSQYF. The CDR3 nucleotides read TGTGGCAGCAGCTTAGATGAGGGTAGCCAGTACTTC.

The chain couples TRBV11-2 to TRBJ2-5, with D possibly TRBD1 on 6 matching bases. The ends were cut back, 3 bases at V and 7 bases at J, with 18 bases in the middle. Per germline, CDR1 SGHAT and CDR2 FQNNGV. CDR3 length: 15 residues. The CDR3 loop reads CASSLVLGGLGTQYF. CDR3 nucleotide sequence: TGTGCCAGCAGCTTGGTTTTAGGGGGTCTCGGGACCCAGTACTTC.

The rearrangement joins TRBV4-1 to TRBJ2-3; 14 nucleotides align to TRBD2. The CDR3 extends over 17 amino acids. Trimming cost V 2 bases and J 3 bases; bases outside gene matches: 4. Germline values: CDR1 MGHRA, CDR2 YSYEKL. The CDR3 bases are TGCGCCAGCAGCCAAAGACTAGCGGGAGGGCGTACAGATACGCAGTATTTT. Translated: CASSQRLAGGRTDTQYF.

This clonotype was recorded a few times. The chain has TRBV12-3 or TRBV12-4 and TRBJ2-1, with a weak D call TRBD2 (6 bases). Trimming stripped 1 base from V and 10 bases from J, with 14 bases between. CDR3 length: 14 residues. The chain's CDR3 is CASSLDVAAREQFF. CDR3 in DNA: TGTGCCAGCAGTTTAGATGTAGCGGCTCGCGAGCAGTTCTTC.

This clonotype was detected a few times. This chain connects TRBV4-1 to TRBJ2-3; D is unresolved. CDR1 and CDR2 from the germline V gene are MGHRA and YSYEKL. Deletions cut 2 bases from V and 2 bases from J, with 8 bases between. The CDR3 is 14 residues long. CDR3: CASSQSPATDTQYF. In DNA, the CDR3 is TGCGCCAGCAGCCAAAGTCCTGCCACAGATACGCAGTATTTT.

This clonotype was detected many times. The V and J genes are TRBV2 and TRBJ1-1; D gene ambiguous. The V gene lost 0 bases and the J gene lost 5 bases, with 10 bases spanning the gap. Per the germline V gene, CDR1 is SNHLY and CDR2 is FYNNEI. This CDR3 is built from 14 residues. This CDR3 is CASSEALPGTEAFF. CDR3 sequence (DNA): TGTGCCAGCAGTGAAGCGCTTCCCGGTACTGAAGCTTTCTTT.

In this sample, this clonotype turned up a few times. V and J are TRBV6-1 and TRBJ2-7; the D gene is possibly TRBD1 (5 bases). The CDR3 sequence is 12 residues long. Trimming took 3 bases from V and 6 from J, leaving 9 bases between them. Germline CDR1 reads MNHNS; CDR2 reads SASEGT. The CDR3 reads CASSDRVREQYF. CDR3 coding DNA: TGTGCCAGCAGTGACAGGGTTCGCGAGCAGTACTTC.

This clonotype has only a few counts. The chain carries TRBV28 and TRBJ1-5; D is uncertain. Germline V gene sequence: CDR1 MDHEN, CDR2 SYDVKM. Trimming removed 5 bases at V and 1 base at J, with 12 bases between. The CDR3 has 15 amino acids. CDR3 nucleotide sequence: TGTGCCAGCAGTATACCGGGAGCCAGCAATCAGCCCCAGCATTTT. Its translation is CASSIPGASNQPQHF.

The chain has TRBV11-2 and TRBJ1-2, with a tentative D call TRBD1 (5 bases). Trimming cost V 7 bases and J 8 bases, with 17 bases left between them. The CDR3 runs to 13 residues. In germline, CDR1 is SGHAT, CDR2 FQNNGV. CDR3: CASTNSGKGGYTF. Written as DNA, the CDR3 is TGTGCCAGCACCAACTCAGGGAAGGGAGGCTACACCTTC.

The chain combines TRBV7-8 with TRBJ2-1; 15 nucleotides align to TRBD2. Trimming took 5 bases from V and 6 from J; bases not matched to a gene: 5. The length of the CDR3 is 16 residues. The germline V gene has CDR1 SGHVS and CDR2 FQNEAQ. This CDR3 reads CASSPRTSGRANEQFF. The CDR3 region has the DNA TGTGCCAGCAGCCCGAGGACTAGCGGGAGGGCCAATGAGCAGTTCTTC.

This clonotype was detected ten times or more. The CDR3 sequence is CASSFDSGVGEQYF. The CDR3 region has the DNA TGCGCCAGCAGCTTCGACTCCGGAGTAGGCGAGCAGTACTTC. The rearrangement links TRBV5-1 to TRBJ2-7; D not certain. Per germline, CDR1 SGHRS and CDR2 YFSETQ. Trimming left V 2 bases short and J 6 bases short, with 15 bases between. CDR3 size: 14 residues.

This clonotype was seen more than once but under ten times. The V and J genes are TRBV5-6 and TRBJ1-6, with 9 bases that match TRBD1. This CDR3 contains 17 residues. V trimming: 0 bases; J trimming: 6 bases; junction bases outside the gene matches: 7. Germline-derived CDR1 and CDR2 are SGHDT and YYEEEE. The CDR3: CASSLGTTGGGNSPLHF. The CDR3 DNA sequence: TGTGCCAGCAGCTTGGGGACTACAGGGGGCGGTAATTCACCCCTCCACTTT. The full variable domain, in which reference TRBV5-6 and TRBJ1-6 provide the parts outside the CDR3, is DAGVTQSPTHLIKTRGQQVTLRCSPKSGHDTVSWYQQALGQGPQFIFQYYEEEERQRGNFPDRFSGHQFPNYSSELNVNALLLGDSALYLCASSLGTTGGGNSPLHFGNGTRLTVT.

This clonotype has at least ten counts. The gene calls are TRBV20-1 and TRBJ2-3, with 8 bases lining up with TRBD2. The CDR3 has 16 amino acids. Per the germline V gene, CDR1 is DFQATT and CDR2 is SNEGSKA (reference sequence). Losses at the gene ends were 3 bases for V and 3 bases for J; bases not matched to a gene: 11. The CDR3 bases are TGCAGTGCTAGTCCTTTAGCGGGGCAAGGGACAGATACGCAGTATTTT. It translates to CSASPLAGQGTDTQYF.

This clonotype was seen at least ten times. At one of its ends the junction is not consistent with the germline gene, which may arise from a read error. CDR3 in DNA: TGCGCCAGCAGCGGACAGGGTGGGGAAAAACTGTTTTTT. Residues: CASSGQGGEKLFF. The gene calls are TRBV6-1 and TRBJ1-4; 8 bases fit TRBD1. Germline lookup yields CDR1 MNHNS and CDR2 SASEGT. The CDR3 contains 13 residues.

The V gene is TRBV11-1, the J gene TRBJ2-1; TRBD2 is a possible D gene (6 bases). The CDR3 sequence is 15 residues long. CDR1 and CDR2 (germline): SGHAT, FQDESV (reference sequence). The V end lost 6 bases, the J end lost 8 bases, and 20 bases lay between the germline ends. The CDR3 nucleotides are TGTGCCAGCAGTCTCAGTCCACCGGGAGTGGATGAGCAGTTCTTC. This sequence encodes CASSLSPPGVDEQFF.

The chain couples TRBV28 to TRBJ1-5, with a tentative D call TRBD1 (6 bases). Per germline, CDR1 MDHEN and CDR2 SYDVKM. V shed 2 bases and J shed 4 bases, with 18 bases lying between them. This CDR3 spans 17 amino acids. The CDR3 DNA reads TGTGCCAGCAGTTTACCTCCAGGGGCCCCCCGGAATCAGCCCCAGCATTTT. This codes for CASSLPPGAPRNQPQHF.

This clonotype has just a few counts. The chain has TRBV4-1 and TRBJ1-2, with TRBD1 identical over 8 bases. Trimming cost V 0 bases and J 4 bases; bases outside gene matches: 1. Germline V CDR1 and CDR2: MGHRA, YSYEKL. The CDR3 runs 14 residues. In DNA form, the CDR3 reads TGCGCCAGCAGCCAAGAACAGGGGGGCTATGGCTACACCTTC. This gives the protein CASSQEQGGYGYTF.

The rearrangement joins TRBV6-1 to TRBJ2-5, with D perhaps TRBD2 (5 bases). The V end lost 7 bases, the J end lost 4 bases, and 13 bases lay between the germline ends. The CDR3 sequence is 13 residues long. Germline V CDR1 and CDR2: MNHNS, SASEGT. Here the CDR3 reads CASNRGLGETQYF. CDR3 DNA: TGTGCCAGCAATCGGGGATTAGGAGAGACCCAGTACTTC.

The table lists this clonotype with many counts. The chain combines TRBV12-3 or TRBV12-4 with TRBJ1-1; unclear D gene. CDR3 size: 13 residues. Trimming took 6 bases from V and 5 from J, leaving 13 bases between them. The CDR3 sequence: CASRPPSGTEAFF. The CDR3 DNA is TGTGCCAGCAGACCACCGAGTGGAACTGAAGCTTTCTTT.